The present TCR beta chain was sequenced within a study of T cell responses to AZD1222 COVID-19 vaccine. Study-wide context: Second-dose intervals of approximately 4 or approximately 12 weeks were pooled.

Points on this clone: As yet, its antigen is unknown.

Assay used: immunoSEQ multiplex PCR; TCRdb lists only in-frame clones, some missing. The table lists approximately 160,000 clones, 85% to 95% of them singletons, with about 1% in the top ten. The study, taken as a whole, reports: After the peak T cell response, and only then, were repertoires sampled.

Germline V gives CDR1 MDHEN, CDR2 SYDVKM. The CDR3 consists of 11 residues. With 8 bases removed from V and 8 bases from J, the gap between germline ends came to 10 bases. The chain has TRBV28 and TRBJ2-1; D gene uncertain. This TCR came from an adult in good health. Sequenced material: peripheral blood, taken on day 0 of AZD1222 vaccination. The CDR3, as DNA: TGTGCCAGCTCAATCGTCGATGAGCAGTTCTTC. Residues: CASSIVDEQFF.